The 17 T cell receptor beta chains given below trace back to one sample, sequenced in a study of CD8+CD57+ T cells in acquired aplastic anemia. Investigators profiled TCR beta VDJ and CDR3 from genomic DNA template. TCRdb itself ran the reads through MiXCR, one entry per CDR3 protein. The sample contains 250,000 to 350,000 distinct CDR3 sequences, 55% to 65% of which appear only once. Input material: sorted CD4+, CD8+, or CD8+CD57+ T cells (not recorded which) from PBMCs. The source of these receptors is a human donor with severe aplastic anemia or a healthy control (not recorded which).

The CDR3 nucleotides read TGTGCTAGTGGTTTTTCAACTAGCGGGGCCTCCTCCTACAATGAGCAGTTCTTC. Translation gives CASGFSTSGASSYNEQFF. This chain joins TRBV12-5 and TRBJ2-1; 10 bases map to TRBD2. The V segment lost 3 bases and the J segment 0 bases; nucleotides outside the gene matches: 8. This CDR3 spans 18 amino acids. The germline V gene has CDR1 LGHNT and CDR2 FRNRAP.

The chain carries TRBV20-1 and TRBJ2-5; a weak D match, TRBD1 (5 bases). The CDR3 loop spans 12 amino acids. V lost 6 bases and J 5 bases, leaving 13 bases between the germline ends. Germline lookup yields CDR1 DFQATT and CDR2 SNEGSKA (reference sequence). The DNA of the CDR3 is TGCAGTGCAAAGGGGCCCGCGGAGACCCAGTACTTC. Encoded protein: CSAKGPAETQYF.

The chain has TRBV19 and TRBJ1-4, with D perhaps TRBD1 (6 bases). Germline assignment: CDR1 LNHDA and CDR2 SQIVND (reference sequence). V was clipped by 3 bases and J by 8 bases, with 10 bases between them. This CDR3 comprises 13 residues. The CDR3 bases are TGTGCCAGTAGTATTAGTCAGGGGGAAAAACTGTTTTTT. It yields the protein CASSISQGEKLFF.

The chain couples TRBV20-1 to TRBJ1-2; the match to TRBD1 covers 9 bases. Germline V gene sequence: CDR1 DFQATT, CDR2 SNEGSKA (reference sequence). V was clipped by 3 bases and J by 4 bases; unmatched bases: 3. The CDR3 extends over 13 amino acids. The CDR3 sequence: CSARGQGPYGYTF. The CDR3 DNA reads TGCAGTGCTAGGGGACAGGGTCCCTATGGCTACACCTTC.

This clonotype was picked up many times. The rearrangement links TRBV9 to TRBJ2-2; D may match TRBD1 or TRBD2 (6 bases each). CDR1 is SGDLS, CDR2 YYNGEE, per germline. This CDR3 contains 16 residues. Trimming pared 3 bases from V and 0 bases from J, leaving 12 bases between. CDR3 region: CASSGAGHSNTGELFF. The CDR3 bases are TGTGCCAGCAGCGGGGCGGGACACTCGAACACCGGGGAGCTGTTTTTT.

V gene TRBV9 combines with J gene TRBJ2-3; TRBD2 agrees at 13 bases. V shed 3 bases and J 6 bases; nucleotides not matched to a gene: 7. Looked up from germline, CDR1 is SGDLS and CDR2 is YYNGEE. There are 16 residues in the CDR3. CDR3 sequence (DNA): TGTGCCAGCAGCGCCACTAGCGGGGGGGATTTCGATACGCAGTATTTT. This sequence encodes CASSATSGGDFDTQYF.

The V and J genes are TRBV24-1 and TRBJ2-1, with TRBD1 matching 9 bases. Germline V CDR1 and CDR2: KGHDR, SFDVKD. The junction had 9 bases not matched to a gene; V was cut back by 2 bases and J by 5 bases. The CDR3 has 17 residues. As DNA, the CDR3 is TGTGCCACCAGTGATTCCGAGGGACAGGGCGTTGACAATGAGCAGTTCTTC. Translating gives CATSDSEGQGVDNEQFF.

The gene calls are TRBV24-1 and TRBJ2-7; tentatively, D is TRBD1 (5 bases). V lost 3 bases and J lost 10, with 21 bases in between. Per the germline V gene, CDR1 is KGHDR and CDR2 is SFDVKD. CDR3 size: 15 residues. The CDR3 spells CATSDPLTASYVQYF. The CDR3 coding sequence is TGTGCCACCAGTGATCCTCTGACAGCTTCCTACGTTCAGTACTTC.

The chain is built from TRBV20-1 and TRBJ1-1; no clear D gene. The V end was cut by 5 bases, the J end by 6 bases, with 16 bases between. The CDR3 is made up of 13 amino acids. CDR1 is DFQATT and CDR2 is SNEGSKA in the germline V gene (reference sequence). CDR3 sequence (DNA): TGCAGTGCTGGGCCGACCCCGTGGGCTGAAGCTTTCTTT. Its protein product is CSAGPTPWAEAFF.

V is TRBV7-6 and J is TRBJ2-1; D gene unclear. Germline CDR1 SGHVS, CDR2 FNYEAQ. The length of the CDR3 is 12 residues. V was shortened by 4 bases and J by 12 bases, with 13 bases between the two germline ends. This CDR3 is CASSYGSDGQFF. The CDR3 nucleotides are TGTGCCAGCAGCTATGGAAGCGACGGGCAGTTCTTC.

This chain joins TRBV5-1 and TRBJ2-6; D is unclear. Trimming left V 4 bases short and J 0 bases short, with 8 bases between. Germline CDR1 and CDR2: SGHRS and YFSETQ. The CDR3 sequence is 15 residues long. CDR3 loop: CASSNGDSGANVLTF. DNA for the CDR3: TGCGCCAGCAGCAATGGGGACTCTGGGGCCAACGTCCTGACTTTC.

The V gene is TRBV25-1, the J gene TRBJ1-1, with a possible D match to TRBD1 (5 bases). The CDR3 consists of 14 residues. V lost 10 bases and J 1 base, leaving 16 bases between the germline ends. Germline CDR1 MGHDK, CDR2 SYGVNS. The CDR3 reads CATTAGTPNTEAFF. The CDR3 nucleotides read TGTGCCACCACAGCCGGGACCCCGAACACTGAAGCTTTCTTT.

This clonotype was counted a single time. A much larger clone lies a single base off, so this may be a read error. The rearrangement joins TRBV27 to TRBJ1-1; D is unresolved. Germline loops: CDR1 MNHEY, CDR2 SMNVEV (reference sequence). The CDR3 totals 16 residues. This CDR3 reads CASSSYAGSVNTGAFF. In DNA form, the CDR3 reads TGTGCCAGCAGTTCCTACGCGGGGTCGGTGAACACTGGAGCTTTCTTT.

Of note for this clonotype: One base away lies a much larger clone, so this may be a sequencing read error. Without the conserved terminal phenylalanine or tryptophan, this CDR3 likely stems from a read error. The chain carries TRBV19 and TRBJ2-5; tentative D call: TRBD2 (5 bases). CDR3 size: 11 residues. Germline V CDR1 and CDR2: LNHDA, SQIVND (reference sequence). V lost 9 bases to trimming and J lost 5 bases, with 10 bases between them. The CDR3 protein is CASKSGETQYS. The CDR3 nucleotides are TGTGCCAGCAAATCGGGGGAGACCCAGTACTCC.

This clonotype was detected many times. The V gene is TRBV12-3 or TRBV12-4, the J gene TRBJ2-3; D unclear. The CDR3 has 12 residues. The V gene lost 4 bases and the J gene lost 9 bases, with 11 bases spanning the gap. The CDR3 protein is CASSSTRMTQYF. The CDR3 DNA reads TGTGCCAGCAGTTCGACCAGGATGACGCAGTATTTT.

This clonotype was detected ten times or more. V and J are TRBV4-2 and TRBJ1-5, with 7 nucleotides matching TRBD1. Germline CDR1 and CDR2: LGHNA and YNFKEQ. The CDR3 consists of 13 residues. V trimming: 3 bases; J trimming: 4 bases; junction bases outside the gene matches: 0. The CDR3 loop reads CASSQTGNQPQHF. CDR3 in DNA: TGTGCCAGCAGCCAGACAGGGAATCAGCCCCAGCATTTT.

The chain joins TRBV6-4 to TRBJ2-1; 8 bases map to TRBD1. The CDR3 length is 15 residues. Germline loops: CDR1 MRHNA, CDR2 SNTAGT. Trimming removed 9 bases from V and 6 bases from J; junction bases left unmatched: 13. The CDR3 coding sequence is TGTGCCAGGCGGGAACGACAGGGGATAATCAATGAGCAGTTCTTC. Its translation is CARRERQGIINEQFF.